This T cell receptor (beta chain) derives from a study of cytomegalovirus exposure and HLA in healthy donors. It was with 60 Vbeta and 13 Jbeta primers that the PCR ran. Sequencing used immunoSEQ multiplex PCR; TCRdb keeps in-frame clones, though not all of them. The table lists approximately 180,000 clones, 70% to 80% of them singletons. The germline V gene has CDR1 SGHTA and CDR2 FQGNSA. This CDR3 is built from 18 residues. Trimming removed 1 base from V and 4 bases from J; junction bases left unmatched: 7. Sequenced material: PBMCs. The chain employs TRBV7-2 and TRBJ2-3; 14 bases fit TRBD2. This sequence was found in a woman aged 45-65 years in good health and CMV-seronegative. DNA for the CDR3: TGTGCCAGCAGCTTAGTCGGGACTAGCGGGAGTGGCGCAGATACGCAGTATTTT. Amino acids: CASSLVGTSGSGADTQYF.